The 24 T cell receptor beta chains below all came from one sample that was sequenced in a study of blood T cell repertoires in COVID-19. Sequenced by immunoSEQ multiplex PCR; TCRdb stores in-frame clones only, minus some. The repertoire holds fewer than 250,000 clones, approximately 81% seen once, with about 10% in the top ten. The sequenced sample consisted of peripheral blood. These TCRs come from a woman aged 80 or older with COVID-19, enrolled during active disease.

The rearrangement uses TRBV7-9 and TRBJ1-1; D not certain. CDR3 size: 14 residues. The ends were cut back, 3 bases at V and 4 bases at J, with 12 bases in the middle. The germline gives CDR1 SEHNR, CDR2 FQNEAQ (reference sequence). CDR3 sequence: CASSLESMSTEAFF. In DNA form, the CDR3 reads TGTGCCAGCAGCTTGGAGTCTATGAGCACTGAAGCTTTCTTT.

The rearrangement links TRBV30 to TRBJ1-6; maybe TRBD1 (6 bases). The CDR3 consists of 15 residues. V dropped 2 bases and J dropped 11 bases, with 19 bases sitting between them. CDR1 is GTSNPN, CDR2 SVGIG, per germline (reference sequence). The chain's CDR3 is CAWSRIRDTTPPLHF. CDR3 DNA: TGTGCCTGGAGTAGGATCCGGGACACAACGCCACCCCTCCACTTT.

V is TRBV18 and J is TRBJ2-1; maybe TRBD2 (6 bases). V was cut by 11 bases and J by 2 bases, with 16 bases left in between. CDR1 and CDR2 (germline): KGHSH, LQKENI. CDR3 length equals 14 residues. The DNA of the CDR3 is TGTGCCTCTCAGCCGGGGGTAACCTACAATGAGCAGTTCTTC. Encoded protein: CASQPGVTYNEQFF.

This sequence joins TRBV9 and TRBJ2-5; 13 bases are a match to TRBD2. Trimming removed 1 base from V and 5 bases from J; junction bases left unmatched: 5. Germline V gene lookup returns CDR1 SGDLS and CDR2 YYNGEE. The CDR3 covers 16 residues. The DNA for the CDR3 is TGTGCCAGCAGCGTAACTAGCGGGGGGGCTGGTGAGACCCAGTACTTC. This sequence encodes CASSVTSGGAGETQYF.

The rearrangement uses TRBV6-1 and TRBJ2-7; 10 bases agree with TRBD2. With V trimmed by 4 bases and J by 6 bases, 12 bases remained unmatched. The V gene's germline CDR1 is MNHNS and CDR2 SASEGT. The CDR3 length is 16 residues. The CDR3, as DNA: TGTGCCAGCAGTGCCCGACGGAGCGGGGGGGCCACCGAGCAGTACTTC. Encoded protein: CASSARRSGGATEQYF.

J is TRBJ2-2 and V is TRBV5-5; 9 bases line up with TRBD1. Germline CDR1 and CDR2: SGHKS and YYEKEE (reference sequence). Trimming at V came to 3 bases and at J to 1 base, leaving 4 bases not matched to a gene. CDR3 size: 16 residues. CDR3 amino acids: CASSSGTGWNTGELFF. DNA for the CDR3: TGTGCCAGCAGCTCTGGGACAGGGTGGAACACCGGGGAGCTGTTTTTT. The complete variable domain, with remaining parts taken from reference TRBV5-5 and TRBJ2-2, reads DAGVTQSPTHLIKTRGQQVTLRCSPISGHKSVSWYQQVLGQGPQFIFQYYEKEERGRGNFPDRFSARQFPNYSSELNVNALLLGDSALYLCASSSGTGWNTGELFFGEGSRLTVL.

This chain links TRBV19 with TRBJ1-2; no reliable D call. Germline V CDR1 and CDR2: LNHDA, SQIVND (reference sequence). V gave up 6 bases and J gave up 0 bases, with 20 bases separating them. The CDR3 covers 17 residues. CDR3 residues: CASRPTLGRASNYGYTF. CDR3 bases: TGTGCCAGTAGACCCACTTTGGGCAGAGCTTCTAACTATGGCTACACCTTC.

The V gene is TRBV2, the J gene TRBJ2-5; weak D call: TRBD2 (5 bases). V lost 3 bases and J lost 10, with 18 bases in between. Germline V gene data show CDR1 as SNHLY and CDR2 as FYNNEI. The CDR3 totals 14 residues. The CDR3, as DNA: TGTGCCAGCAGTGAGGTGGGTCCCCGGGATGGCCAGTACTTC. The encoded protein is CASSEVGPRDGQYF.

The rearrangement uses TRBV5-5 and TRBJ1-6; tentative D call: TRBD1 (6 bases). Trimming cost V 2 bases and J 9 bases, with 15 bases left between them. CDR1 is SGHKS and CDR2 is YYEKEE in the germline V gene (reference sequence). The CDR3 is 15 amino acids. CDR3 residues: CASSFPPGGGSPLHF. The CDR3 DNA follows: TGTGCCAGCAGCTTTCCCCCGGGGGGCGGTTCACCCCTCCACTTT.

The chain joins TRBV9 to TRBJ2-5; 15 bases map to TRBD2. Trimming at V came to 4 bases and at J to 2 bases, leaving 9 bases not matched to a gene. Germline V gene data show CDR1 as SGDLS and CDR2 as YYNGEE. The CDR3 has 18 amino acids. CDR3 nucleotide sequence: TGTGCCAGCAGCACCCGGACTAGCGGGGGGGCGGTTCAAGAGACCCAGTACTTC. Its translation: CASSTRTSGGAVQETQYF.

This chain joins TRBV28 and TRBJ2-2; D is unclear. Trimming pared 7 bases from V and 2 bases from J, leaving 11 bases between. The CDR3 runs to 14 residues. CDR1 MDHEN and CDR2 SYDVKM come from the germline V gene. The chain's CDR3 is CASTRGRNTGELFF. The CDR3 region has the DNA TGTGCCAGCACCCGTGGTAGAAACACCGGGGAGCTGTTTTTT.

This chain connects TRBV11-2 to TRBJ2-5; 8 positions match TRBD2. Per germline, CDR1 SGHAT and CDR2 FQNNGV. V shed 8 bases, J shed 5 bases, and the junction held 10 bases outside the gene matches. The CDR3 spans 14 residues. Here the CDR3 reads CASSFSGASETQYF. DNA of the CDR3: TGTGCCAGCTCATTTAGCGGGGCCTCGGAGACCCAGTACTTC.

This clone is classed as medium-sized (0.01 to 0.1%). The CDR3 bases are TGTGCCATCAGCCTCACCGGGACTAGCGGGGGGGAGTCCAGGGATACGCAGTATTTT. It specifies CAISLTGTSGGESRDTQYF. This chain connects TRBV10-3 to TRBJ2-3, with 16 bases matching TRBD2. J was trimmed by 6 bases and V by 6 bases; bases with no gene match: 15. CDR3 size: 19 residues. Germline V lookup: CDR1 ENHRY, CDR2 SYGVKD.

The chain recombines TRBV18 with TRBJ1-1, with no clear D. V was clipped by 2 bases and J by 5 bases, with 21 bases between them. Per the germline V gene, CDR1 is KGHSH and CDR2 is LQKENI. This CDR3 region has 17 residues. Here the CDR3 DNA reads TGTGCCAGCTCACCAAACCAGGTCAGCGTTGGGAGTACTGAAGCTTTCTTT. It yields the protein CASSPNQVSVGSTEAFF.

The chain is built from TRBV18 and TRBJ2-3, with TRBD2 identical over 9 bases. Trimming removed 3 bases from V and 0 bases from J; junction bases left unmatched: 1. The CDR3 length is 15 residues. Germline V lookup: CDR1 KGHSH, CDR2 LQKENI. CDR3 coding DNA: TGTGCCAGCTCACCTAGCGGGGGAAGCACAGATACGCAGTATTTT. It encodes CASSPSGGSTDTQYF. The variable domain in full, with the rest retrieved from reference TRBV18 and TRBJ2-3, is NAGVMQNPRHLVRRRGQEARLRCSPMKGHSHVYWYRQLPEEGLKFMVYLQKENIIDESGMPKERFSAEFPKEGPSILRIQQVVRGDSAAYFCASSPSGGSTDTQYFGPGTRLTVL.

This clone occurred once. This chain connects TRBV6-5 to TRBJ2-5, with 10 bases aligning to TRBD2. The CDR3 is 14 amino acids. Trimming at V came to 7 bases and at J to 4 bases, leaving 6 bases not matched to a gene. Per the germline V gene, CDR1 is MNHEY and CDR2 is SVGAGI. The CDR3 coding sequence is TGTGCCAGCACCCAAAGCGGGGGGGGAGAGACCCAGTACTTC. Translation gives CASTQSGGGETQYF.

The chain links TRBV5-4 to TRBJ1-3; 7 bases are shared with TRBD1. The CDR3 is 13 amino acids. Germline loops: CDR1 SGHNT, CDR2 YYREEE (reference sequence). Trimming at V came to 0 bases and at J to 10 bases, leaving 4 bases not matched to a gene. CDR3 bases: TGTGCCAGCAGCTTGGCAGGGGGGTGGACCATATATTTT. This sequence encodes CASSLAGGWTIYF.

The chain uses TRBV27 and TRBJ2-7; possible D gene TRBD1, 7 bases. CDR1 is MNHEY and CDR2 is SMNVEV in the germline V gene (reference sequence). The CDR3 length is 14 residues. Trimming stripped 4 bases from V and 2 bases from J, with 12 bases between. For the CDR3, the DNA is TGTGCCAGCAGTTCCCGCAGGGGGGCCTACGAGCAGTACTTC. It specifies CASSSRRGAYEQYF.

The CDR3 nucleotides are TGCAGCGTACAGGGGGCTGTTCGGCAAGAGACCCAGTACTTC. Its protein product is CSVQGAVRQETQYF. The chain has TRBV29-1 and TRBJ2-5, with 9 bases matching TRBD1. V dropped 6 bases and J dropped 2; count of bases not matched to a gene: 7. CDR3 length: 14 residues. The germline V gene encodes CDR1 SQVTM and CDR2 ANQGSEA.

This chain connects TRBV3-1 (or the pseudogene TRBV3-2) to TRBJ1-3; D uncertain. CDR3 length equals 16 residues. V was pared by 1 base and J by 0 bases, with 10 bases between. CDR1 is LGHDT, CDR2 YNNKEL, per germline (reference sequence). CDR3 in amino acids: CASSQVRRSSGNTIYF. In DNA, the CDR3 is TGTGCCAGCAGCCAAGTCCGGCGGAGCTCTGGAAACACCATATATTTT.

CDR3 loop: CASSEQPSGGADTQYF. CDR3 sequence (DNA): TGTGCCAGCAGTGAACAGCCTAGCGGGGGGGCAGATACGCAGTATTTT. The rearrangement uses TRBV6-1 and TRBJ2-3, with 12 bases identical to TRBD2. The CDR3 is 16 residues long. Trimming took 2 bases from V and 4 from J; bases not matched to a gene: 4. Germline loops: CDR1 MNHNS, CDR2 SASEGT.

This chain links TRBV3-1 (or the pseudogene TRBV3-2) with TRBJ2-3; D is uncertain. The CDR3 length is 14 residues. Germline V gene sequence: CDR1 LGHDT, CDR2 YNNKEL (reference sequence). Trimming left V 4 bases short and J 2 bases short, with 10 bases between. The CDR3 sequence is CASSPRAITDTQYF. DNA for the CDR3: TGTGCCAGCAGCCCCCGAGCAATCACAGATACGCAGTATTTT.

This chain joins TRBV15 and TRBJ1-1; 7 bases fit TRBD1. CDR1 is LNHNV, CDR2 YYDKDF, per germline (reference sequence). The CDR3 has 18 amino acids. V lost 0 bases and J lost 0; bases outside the gene matches: 10. This CDR3 reads CATSRDLSRGLMNTEAFF. For the CDR3, the DNA is TGTGCCACCAGCAGAGATCTAAGCAGGGGGTTGATGAACACTGAAGCTTTCTTT.

This clone is a singleton in its sample. The chain carries TRBV5-5 and TRBJ2-3; 9 positions agree with TRBD2. Trimming took 3 bases from V and 4 from J; bases not matched to a gene: 9. This CDR3 has 16 residues. The germline CDR1 and CDR2 sequences are SGHKS and YYEKEE (reference sequence). The CDR3 DNA sequence: TGTGCCAGCAGCTCTGGGACTAGCTCCTGGGCAGATACGCAGTATTTT. It encodes CASSSGTSSWADTQYF.